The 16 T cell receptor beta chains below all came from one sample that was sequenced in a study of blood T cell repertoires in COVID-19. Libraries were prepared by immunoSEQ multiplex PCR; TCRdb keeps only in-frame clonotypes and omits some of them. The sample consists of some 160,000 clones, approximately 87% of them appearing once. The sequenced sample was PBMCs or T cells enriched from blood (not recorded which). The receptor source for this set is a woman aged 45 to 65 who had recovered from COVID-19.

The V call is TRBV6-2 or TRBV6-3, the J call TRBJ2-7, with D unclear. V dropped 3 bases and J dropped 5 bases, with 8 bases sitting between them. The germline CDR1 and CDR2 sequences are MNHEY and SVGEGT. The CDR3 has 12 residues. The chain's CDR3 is CASSYRLDEQYF. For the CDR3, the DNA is TGTGCCAGCAGTTATAGATTGGACGAGCAGTACTTC.

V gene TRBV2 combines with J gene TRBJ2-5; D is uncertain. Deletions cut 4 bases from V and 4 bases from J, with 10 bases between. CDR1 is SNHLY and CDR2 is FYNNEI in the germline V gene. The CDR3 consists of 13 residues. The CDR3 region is CASSANNRETQYF. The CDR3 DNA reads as TGTGCCAGCAGTGCCAACAACAGAGAGACCCAGTACTTC.

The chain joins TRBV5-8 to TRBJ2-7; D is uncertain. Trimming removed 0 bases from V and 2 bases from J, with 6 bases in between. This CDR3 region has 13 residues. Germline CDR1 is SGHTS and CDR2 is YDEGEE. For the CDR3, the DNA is TGTGCCAGCAGCTTGGTCCAGACCTACGAGCAGTACTTC. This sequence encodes CASSLVQTYEQYF.

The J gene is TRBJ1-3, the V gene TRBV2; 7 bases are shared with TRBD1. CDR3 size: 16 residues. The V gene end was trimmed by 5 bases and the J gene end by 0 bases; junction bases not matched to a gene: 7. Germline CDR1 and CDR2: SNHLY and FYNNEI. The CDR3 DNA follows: TGTGCCAGCAGTTCCCGGACAGGACTCTCTGGAAACACCATATATTTT. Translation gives CASSSRTGLSGNTIYF.

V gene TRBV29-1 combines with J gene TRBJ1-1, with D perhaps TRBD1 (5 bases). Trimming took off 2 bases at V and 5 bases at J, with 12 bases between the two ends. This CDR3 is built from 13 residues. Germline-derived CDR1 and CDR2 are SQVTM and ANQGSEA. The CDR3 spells CSVEFGAPTEAFF. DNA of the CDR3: TGCAGCGTTGAATTTGGGGCCCCGACTGAAGCTTTCTTT.

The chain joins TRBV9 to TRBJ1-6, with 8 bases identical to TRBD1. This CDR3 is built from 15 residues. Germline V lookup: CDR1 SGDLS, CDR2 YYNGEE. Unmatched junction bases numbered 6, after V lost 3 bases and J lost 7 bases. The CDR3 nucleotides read TGTGCCAGCAGCGCAGGGACAGGCGCAAATTCACCCCTCCACTTT. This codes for CASSAGTGANSPLHF.

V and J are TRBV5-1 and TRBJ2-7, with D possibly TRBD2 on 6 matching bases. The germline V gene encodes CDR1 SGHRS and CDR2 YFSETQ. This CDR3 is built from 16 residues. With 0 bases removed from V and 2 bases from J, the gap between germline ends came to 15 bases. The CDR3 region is CASSLAGGIRTYEQYF. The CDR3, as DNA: TGCGCCAGCAGCTTGGCCGGGGGAATTAGGACCTACGAGCAGTACTTC.

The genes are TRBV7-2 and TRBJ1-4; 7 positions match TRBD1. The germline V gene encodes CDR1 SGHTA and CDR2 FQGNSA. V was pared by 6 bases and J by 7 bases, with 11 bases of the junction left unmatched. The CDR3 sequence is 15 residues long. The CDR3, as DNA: TGTGCCAGCAGGCGGACAGGAACCTCGCGTGAAAAACTGTTTTTT. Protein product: CASRRTGTSREKLFF.

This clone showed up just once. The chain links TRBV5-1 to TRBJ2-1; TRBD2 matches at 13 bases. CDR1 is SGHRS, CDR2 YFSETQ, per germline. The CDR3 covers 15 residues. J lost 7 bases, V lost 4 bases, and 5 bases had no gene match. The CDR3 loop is CASSGLAGAGNEQFF. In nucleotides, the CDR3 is TGCGCCAGCAGCGGACTAGCGGGGGCGGGGAATGAGCAGTTCTTC. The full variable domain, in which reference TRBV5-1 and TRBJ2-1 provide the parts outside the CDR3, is KAGVTQTPRYLIKTRGQQVTLSCSPISGHRSVSWYQQTPGQGLQFLFEYFSETQRNKGNFPGRFSGRQFSNSRSEMNVSTLELGDSALYLCASSGLAGAGNEQFFGPGTRLTVL.

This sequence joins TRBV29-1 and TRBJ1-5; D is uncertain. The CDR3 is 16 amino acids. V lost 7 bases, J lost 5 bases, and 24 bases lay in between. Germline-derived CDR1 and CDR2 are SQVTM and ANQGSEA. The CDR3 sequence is CSGAGPVWLRDQPQHF. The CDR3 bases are TGCAGCGGGGCGGGCCCCGTATGGTTGAGGGATCAGCCCCAGCATTTT.

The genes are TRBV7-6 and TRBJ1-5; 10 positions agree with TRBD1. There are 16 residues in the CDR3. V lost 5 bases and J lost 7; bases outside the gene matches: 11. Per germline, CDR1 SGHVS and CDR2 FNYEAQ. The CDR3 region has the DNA TGTGCCAGCAGCAGAGAGACAGGGGGCCTAGGGCAGCCCCAGCATTTT. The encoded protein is CASSRETGGLGQPQHF.

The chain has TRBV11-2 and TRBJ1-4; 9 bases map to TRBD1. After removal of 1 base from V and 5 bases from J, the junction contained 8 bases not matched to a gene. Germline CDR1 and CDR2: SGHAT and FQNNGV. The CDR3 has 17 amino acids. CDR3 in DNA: TGTGCCAGCAGCTTAGGGGCGCATGGGACAGGGAATGAAAAACTGTTTTTT. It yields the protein CASSLGAHGTGNEKLFF.

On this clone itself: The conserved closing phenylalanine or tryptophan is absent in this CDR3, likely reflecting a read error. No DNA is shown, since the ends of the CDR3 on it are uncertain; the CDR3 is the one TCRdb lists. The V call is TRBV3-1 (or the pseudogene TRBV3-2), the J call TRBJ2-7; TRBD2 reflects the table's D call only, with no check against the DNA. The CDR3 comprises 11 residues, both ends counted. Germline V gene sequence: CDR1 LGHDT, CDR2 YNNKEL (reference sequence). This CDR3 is CASSHGLDVVL.

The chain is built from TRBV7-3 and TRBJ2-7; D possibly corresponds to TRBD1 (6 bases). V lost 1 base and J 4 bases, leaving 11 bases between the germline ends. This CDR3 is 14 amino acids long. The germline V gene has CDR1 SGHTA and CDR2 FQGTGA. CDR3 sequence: CASSLNPGAYEQYF. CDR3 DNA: TGTGCCAGCAGCTTAAATCCAGGGGCATACGAGCAGTACTTC.

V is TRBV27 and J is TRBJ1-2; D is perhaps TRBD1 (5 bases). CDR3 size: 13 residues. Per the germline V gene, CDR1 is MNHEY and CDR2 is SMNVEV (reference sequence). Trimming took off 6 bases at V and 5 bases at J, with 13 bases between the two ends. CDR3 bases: TGTGCCAGCAGGGGACTATTCCCTTATGGCTACACCTTC. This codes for CASRGLFPYGYTF.

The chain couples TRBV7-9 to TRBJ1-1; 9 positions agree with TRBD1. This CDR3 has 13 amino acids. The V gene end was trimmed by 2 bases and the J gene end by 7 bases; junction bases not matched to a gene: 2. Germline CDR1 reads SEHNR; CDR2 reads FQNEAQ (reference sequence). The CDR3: CASSLMTGGEAFF. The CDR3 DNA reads TGTGCCAGCAGCTTAATGACAGGGGGTGAAGCTTTCTTT.